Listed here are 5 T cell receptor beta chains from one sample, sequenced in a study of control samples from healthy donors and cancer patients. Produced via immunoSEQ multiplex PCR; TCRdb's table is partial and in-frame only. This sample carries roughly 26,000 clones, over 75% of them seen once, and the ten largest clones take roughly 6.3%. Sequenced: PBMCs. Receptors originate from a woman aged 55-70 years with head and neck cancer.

The CDR3 bases are TGTGCCAGCAGCCAGAGGGTAGGCAGGAACACTGAAGCTTTCTTT. Its protein is CASSQRVGRNTEAFF. The V and J genes are TRBV16 and TRBJ1-1; D unclear. V dropped 3 bases and J dropped 1 base, with 12 bases sitting between them. The CDR3 contains 15 residues. Germline CDR1 and CDR2: KGHSY and FQNENV.

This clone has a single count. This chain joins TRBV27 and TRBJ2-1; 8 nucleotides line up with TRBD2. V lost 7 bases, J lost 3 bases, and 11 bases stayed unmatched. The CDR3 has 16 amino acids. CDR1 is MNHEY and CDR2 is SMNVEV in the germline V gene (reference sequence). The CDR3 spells CASKSSSGLDYNEQFF. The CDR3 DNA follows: TGTGCCAGCAAATCATCTAGCGGGTTAGACTACAATGAGCAGTTCTTC.

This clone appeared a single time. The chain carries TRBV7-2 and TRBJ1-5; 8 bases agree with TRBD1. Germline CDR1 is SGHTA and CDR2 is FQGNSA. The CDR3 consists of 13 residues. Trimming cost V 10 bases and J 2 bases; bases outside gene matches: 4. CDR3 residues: CATGQGGNQPQHF. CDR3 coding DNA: TGTGCCACAGGACAGGGCGGCAATCAGCCCCAGCATTTT.

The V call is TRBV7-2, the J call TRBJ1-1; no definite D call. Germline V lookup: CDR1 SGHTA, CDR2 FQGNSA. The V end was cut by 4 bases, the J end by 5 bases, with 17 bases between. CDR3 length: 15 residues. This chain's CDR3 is CASSSQSGGWTEAFF. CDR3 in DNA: TGTGCCAGCAGCTCCCAGAGCGGAGGTTGGACTGAAGCTTTCTTT.

The CDR3 is CASSQGKQPLSPDTQYF. In DNA, the CDR3 is TGTGCCAGCAGCCAAGGGAAACAACCGCTATCTCCAGATACGCAGTATTTT. The rearrangement joins TRBV14 to TRBJ2-3; the D is unclear. The CDR3 runs to 17 residues. V was pared by 1 base and J by 4 bases, with 18 bases between. Germline V CDR1 and CDR2: SGHDN, FVKESK.